This T cell receptor beta chain is drawn from a study of T cells in Graves' hyperthyroidism and ophthalmopathy. Regarding the study as a whole: Blood also contained most expanded thyroid clonotypes above 0.001.

Remarks on this clonotype: No antigen is known for it.

Amplification targeted TCR beta CDR3 regions from RNA transcripts. In the first-round RT-PCR of the TCR CDR3, the HTBI primer set was used. TCRdb analysed the multiplex PCR reads with MiXCR anew, one entry per CDR3 protein. The table has fewer than 500,000 distinct CDR3 sequences, approximately 12% seen once. Looked up from germline, CDR1 is DFQATT and CDR2 is SNEGSKA (reference sequence). Trimming left V 4 bases short and J 8 bases short, with 8 bases between. This CDR3 region has 10 residues. The V call is TRBV20-1, the J call TRBJ1-2; possibly TRBD1 for D (5 bases). This sequence originates from a man aged 30 to 45 with Graves' hyperthyroidism that later progressed to Graves' ophthalmopathy. The sample comprised blood. Here the CDR3 DNA reads TGCAGTGCTACCGGGGCCGGCTACACCTTC. Its translation is CSATGAGYTF.